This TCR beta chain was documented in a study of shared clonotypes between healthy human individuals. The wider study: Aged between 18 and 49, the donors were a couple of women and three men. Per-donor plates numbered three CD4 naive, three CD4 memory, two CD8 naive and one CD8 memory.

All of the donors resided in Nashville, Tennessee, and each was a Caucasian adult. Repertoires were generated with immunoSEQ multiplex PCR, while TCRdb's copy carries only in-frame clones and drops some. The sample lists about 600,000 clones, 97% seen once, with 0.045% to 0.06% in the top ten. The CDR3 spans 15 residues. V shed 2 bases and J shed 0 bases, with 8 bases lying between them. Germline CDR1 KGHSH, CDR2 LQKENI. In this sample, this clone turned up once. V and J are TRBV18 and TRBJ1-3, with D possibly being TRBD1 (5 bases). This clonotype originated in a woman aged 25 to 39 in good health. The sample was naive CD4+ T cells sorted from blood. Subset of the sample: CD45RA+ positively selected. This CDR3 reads CASSPAGVSGNTIYF. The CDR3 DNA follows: TGTGCCAGCTCACCAGCGGGGGTCTCTGGAAACACCATATATTTT.